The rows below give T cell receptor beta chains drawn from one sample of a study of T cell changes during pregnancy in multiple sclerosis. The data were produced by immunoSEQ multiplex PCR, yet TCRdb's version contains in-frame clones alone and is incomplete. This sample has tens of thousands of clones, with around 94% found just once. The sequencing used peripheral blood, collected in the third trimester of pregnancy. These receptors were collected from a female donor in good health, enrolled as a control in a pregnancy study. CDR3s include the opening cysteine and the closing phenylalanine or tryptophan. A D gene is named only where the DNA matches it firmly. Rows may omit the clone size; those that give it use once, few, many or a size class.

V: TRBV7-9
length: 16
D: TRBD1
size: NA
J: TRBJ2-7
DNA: TGTGCCAGCAGCCGGACAGGGATCAGGGGTCGCCACGAGCAGTACTTC
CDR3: CASSRTGIRGRHEQYF

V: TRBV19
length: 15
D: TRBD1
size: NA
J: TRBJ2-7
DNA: TGTGCCAGTAGTAAAACCGGGACAGGCTTGTACGAGCAGTACTTC
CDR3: CASSKTGTGLYEQYF

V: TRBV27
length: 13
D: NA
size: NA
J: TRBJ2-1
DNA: TGTGCCAGCAGTTTTAACTACAACAATGAGCAGTTCTTC
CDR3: CASSFNYNNEQFF

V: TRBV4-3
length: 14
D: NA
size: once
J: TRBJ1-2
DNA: TGCGCCAGCAGCCGGACGGACAGATCCTATGGCTACACCTTC
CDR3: CASSRTDRSYGYTF

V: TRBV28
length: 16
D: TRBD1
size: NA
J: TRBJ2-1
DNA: TGTGCCAGCAGTTTATGGCCGAGGGGGCTGGGCAATGAGCAGTTCTTC
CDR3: CASSLWPRGLGNEQFF

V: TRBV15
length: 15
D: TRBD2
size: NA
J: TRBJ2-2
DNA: TGTGCCACCAGCAGAGCGGGGGGGAACACCGGGGAGCTGTTTTTT
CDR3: CATSRAGGNTGELFF

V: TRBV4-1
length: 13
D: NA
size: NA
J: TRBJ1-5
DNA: TGCGCCAGCAGCCAAGAGCAGGCCCAGCCCCAGCATTTT
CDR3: CASSQEQAQPQHF

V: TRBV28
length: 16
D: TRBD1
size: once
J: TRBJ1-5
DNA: TGTGCCAGCAGTTTGACGGGACAGGGGAGCAATCAGCCCCAGCATTTT
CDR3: CASSLTGQGSNQPQHF

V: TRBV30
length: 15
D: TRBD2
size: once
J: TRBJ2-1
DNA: TGTGCCTGGAGCGAGCGGGGCAGCTCCTACAATGAGCAGTTCTTC
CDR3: CAWSERGSSYNEQFF

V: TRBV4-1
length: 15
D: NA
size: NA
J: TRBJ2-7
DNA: TGCGCCAGCAGCCAAGATCAGCAGGCGACCTACGAGCAGTACTTC
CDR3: CASSQDQQATYEQYF

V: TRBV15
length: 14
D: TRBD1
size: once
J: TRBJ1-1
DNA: TGTGCCACCAGCGGCGTCGACAGGGTGGCGATAGCTTTCTTT
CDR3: CATSGVDRVAIAFF

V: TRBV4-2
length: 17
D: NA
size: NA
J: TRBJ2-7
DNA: TGTGCCAGCAGCCGCGGGCCCAATAGAGCCCTCTCCTACGAGCAGTACTTC
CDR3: CASSRGPNRALSYEQYF

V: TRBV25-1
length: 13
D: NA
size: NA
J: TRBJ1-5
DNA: TGTGCCAGCAGCCAGGGGCTCGATCAGCCCCAGCATTTT
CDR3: CASSQGLDQPQHF

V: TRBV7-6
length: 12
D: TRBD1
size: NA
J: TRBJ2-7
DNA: TGTGCCAGCAGCGCGACAGGGTACGAGCAGTACTTC
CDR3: CASSATGYEQYF

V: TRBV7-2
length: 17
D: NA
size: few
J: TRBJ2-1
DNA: TGTGCCAGCAGCTTAAATGAAGCGCTAAGCTCCTACAATGAGCAGTTCTTC
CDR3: CASSLNEALSSYNEQFF

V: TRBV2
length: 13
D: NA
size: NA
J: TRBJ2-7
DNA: TGTGCCAGCAGGCTACTACCAGCTTACGAGCAGTACTTC
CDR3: CASRLLPAYEQYF

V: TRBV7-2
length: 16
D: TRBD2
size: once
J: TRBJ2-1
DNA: TGTGCCAGCAGCTTATACGGGGGAGGGAAAACGAATGAGCAGTTCTTC
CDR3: CASSLYGGGKTNEQFF

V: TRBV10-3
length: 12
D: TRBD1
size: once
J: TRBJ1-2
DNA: TGTGCCATCAGTGCCCGGGACAGTGGCTACACCTTC
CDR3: CAISARDSGYTF

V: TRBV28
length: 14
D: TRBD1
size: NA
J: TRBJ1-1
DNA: TGTGCCAGCAGCGCCGGGACAGGGGGCACTGAAGCTTTCTTT
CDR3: CASSAGTGGTEAFF

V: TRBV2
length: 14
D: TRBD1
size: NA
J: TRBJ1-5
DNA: TGTGCCAGCAGTGTGGACAGGGTCAAACAGCCCCAGCATTTT
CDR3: CASSVDRVKQPQHF

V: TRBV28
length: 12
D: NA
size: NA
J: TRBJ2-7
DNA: TGTGCCAGCAGTTTAGGCCGATACGAGCAGTACTTC
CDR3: CASSLGRYEQYF

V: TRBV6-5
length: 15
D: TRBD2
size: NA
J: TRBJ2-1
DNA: TGTGCCAGCAGTTCCCGGTCCGGGACTAGCGGGAGACGGTTCTTC
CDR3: CASSSRSGTSGRRFF

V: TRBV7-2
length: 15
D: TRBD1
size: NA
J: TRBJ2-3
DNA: TGTGCCAGCAGCCCCGGGACAGGGATGTTAGATACGCAGTATTTT
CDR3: CASSPGTGMLDTQYF

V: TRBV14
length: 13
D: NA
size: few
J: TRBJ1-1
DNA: TGTGCCAGCAGCCAAGATTTACAGAGTGAAGCTTTCTTT
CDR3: CASSQDLQSEAFF

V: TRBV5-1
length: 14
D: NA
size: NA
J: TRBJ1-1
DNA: TGCGCCAGCAGCTTGGCCGAGGGTGGAACTGAAGCTTTCTTT
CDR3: CASSLAEGGTEAFF

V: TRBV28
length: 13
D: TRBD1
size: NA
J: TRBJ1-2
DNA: TGTGCCAGCAGTTTCAAGGGGGCGCGAGGCTACACCTTC
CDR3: CASSFKGARGYTF